The source of this TCR beta chain is a study of shared clonotypes between healthy human individuals. About the study: The donors, two women and three men, were aged 18 to 49.

Genomic DNA belonging to each subset was distributed in equal measure over several immunoSEQ plates. Input per replicate PCR of unsorted PBMC was approximately 300 ng DNA, corresponding to roughly 30,000 T cell genomes. TCRdb's table, derived via immunoSEQ multiplex PCR, lists solely in-frame clones and lacks some. This sample carries about 520,000 clones, around 85% of them seen once, and the ten largest clones take roughly 13%. This TCR was sampled from a woman aged 40 to 50 in good health. Some clones in this sample may be carry-over from other donors' samples. Material for sequencing was PBMCs.

CDR3: CAWSRDRGHGYTF. The CDR3 nucleotides are TGTGCCTGGAGCCGGGACAGGGGGCATGGCTACACCTTC. The chain has TRBV30 and TRBJ1-2; 12 bases are a match to TRBD1. CDR1 GTSNPN and CDR2 SVGIG come from the germline V gene (reference sequence). This CDR3 is 13 amino acids long. Trimming at V came to 3 bases and at J to 6 bases, leaving 2 bases not matched to a gene.